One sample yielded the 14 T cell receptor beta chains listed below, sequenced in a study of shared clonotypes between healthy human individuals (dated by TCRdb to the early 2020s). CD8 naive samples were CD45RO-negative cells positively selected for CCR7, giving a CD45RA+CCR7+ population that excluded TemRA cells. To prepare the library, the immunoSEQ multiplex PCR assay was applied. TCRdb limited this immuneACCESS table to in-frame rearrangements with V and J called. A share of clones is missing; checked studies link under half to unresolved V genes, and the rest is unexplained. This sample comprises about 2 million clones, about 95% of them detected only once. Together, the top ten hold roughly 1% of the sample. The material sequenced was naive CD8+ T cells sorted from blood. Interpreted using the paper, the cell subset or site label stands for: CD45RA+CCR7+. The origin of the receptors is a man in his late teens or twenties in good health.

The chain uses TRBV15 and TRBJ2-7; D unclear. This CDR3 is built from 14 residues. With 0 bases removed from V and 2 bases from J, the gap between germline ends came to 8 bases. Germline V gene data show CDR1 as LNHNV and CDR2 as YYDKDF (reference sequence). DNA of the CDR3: TGTGCCACCAGCAGAGACTCGAGTACCTACGAGCAGTACTTC. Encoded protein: CATSRDSSTYEQYF.

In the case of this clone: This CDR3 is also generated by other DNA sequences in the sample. The CDR3 loop is CASSLGTEQFF. In DNA, the CDR3 is TGTGCCAGCAGCTTAGGGACTGAGCAGTTCTTC. The chain is built from TRBV7-9 and TRBJ2-1, with no clear D. Trimming removed 1 base at V and 9 bases at J, with 4 bases between. The length of the CDR3 is 11 residues. Germline CDR1 is SEHNR and CDR2 is FQNEAQ (reference sequence).

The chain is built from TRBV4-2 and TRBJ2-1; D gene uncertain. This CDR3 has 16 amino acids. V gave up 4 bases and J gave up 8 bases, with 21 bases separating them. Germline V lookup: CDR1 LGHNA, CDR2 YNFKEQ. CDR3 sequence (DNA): TGTGCCAGCAGCCCCCTCGGCAGCGAGGTTCTCGATGAGCAGTTCTTC. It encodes CASSPLGSEVLDEQFF.

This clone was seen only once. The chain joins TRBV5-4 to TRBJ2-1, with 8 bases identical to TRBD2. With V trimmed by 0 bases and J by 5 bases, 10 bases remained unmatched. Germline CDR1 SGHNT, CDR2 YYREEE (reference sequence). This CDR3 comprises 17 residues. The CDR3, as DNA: TGTGCCAGCAGCTTGGCTGGGGGACTAGTATCTGACAATGAGCAGTTCTTC. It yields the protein CASSLAGGLVSDNEQFF.

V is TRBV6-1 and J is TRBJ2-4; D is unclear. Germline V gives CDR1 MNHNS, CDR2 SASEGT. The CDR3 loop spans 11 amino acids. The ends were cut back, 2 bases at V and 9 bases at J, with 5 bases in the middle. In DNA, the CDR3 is TGTGCCAGCAGTGAACTAGGCATTCAGTACTTC. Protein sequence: CASSELGIQYF.

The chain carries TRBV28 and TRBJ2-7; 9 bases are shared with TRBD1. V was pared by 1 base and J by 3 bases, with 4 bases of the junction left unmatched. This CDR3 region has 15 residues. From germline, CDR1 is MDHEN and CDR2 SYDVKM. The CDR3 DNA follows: TGTGCCAGCAGTTTATTCGGGACAGGGCTCTACGAGCAGTACTTC. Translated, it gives CASSLFGTGLYEQYF.

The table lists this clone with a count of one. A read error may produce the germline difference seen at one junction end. The CDR3 nucleotides are TGTGCTAGCAGCTTAGCACCCGGGCACGGGGAGCTGTTTTTT. It is translated as CASSLAPGHGELFF. V usage is TRBV7-7 and J usage is TRBJ2-2; unclear D gene. The CDR3 consists of 14 residues. The germline CDR1 and CDR2 sequences are SSHAT and FNYEAQ (reference sequence).

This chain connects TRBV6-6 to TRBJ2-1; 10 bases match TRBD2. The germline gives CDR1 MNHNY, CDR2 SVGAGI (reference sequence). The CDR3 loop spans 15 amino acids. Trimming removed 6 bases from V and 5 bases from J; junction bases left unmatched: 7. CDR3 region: CASRSLAGAHNEQFF. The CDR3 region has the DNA TGTGCCAGCAGATCGCTAGCGGGGGCGCACAATGAGCAGTTCTTC.

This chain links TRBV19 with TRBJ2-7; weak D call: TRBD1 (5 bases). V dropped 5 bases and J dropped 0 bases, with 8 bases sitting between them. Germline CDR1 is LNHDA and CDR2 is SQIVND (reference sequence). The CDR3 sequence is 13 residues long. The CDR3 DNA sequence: TGTGCCAGTAGTGACAGAATCTCCTACGAGCAGTACTTC. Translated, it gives CASSDRISYEQYF.

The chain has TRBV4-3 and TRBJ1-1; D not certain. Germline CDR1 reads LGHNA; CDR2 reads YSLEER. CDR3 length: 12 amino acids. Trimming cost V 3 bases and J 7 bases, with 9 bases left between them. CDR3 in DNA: TGCGCCAGCAGCCACTCCGGGAGTGAAGCTTTCTTT. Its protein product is CASSHSGSEAFF.

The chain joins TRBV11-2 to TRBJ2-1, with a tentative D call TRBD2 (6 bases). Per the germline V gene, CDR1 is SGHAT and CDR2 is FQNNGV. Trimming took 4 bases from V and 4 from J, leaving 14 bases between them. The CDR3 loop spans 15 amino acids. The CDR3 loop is CASSSGTQNYNEQFF. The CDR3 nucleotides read TGTGCCAGCAGCTCCGGGACTCAGAATTACAATGAGCAGTTCTTC. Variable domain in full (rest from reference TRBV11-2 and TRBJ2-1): EAGVAQSPRYKIIEKRQSVAFWCNPISGHATLYWYQQILGQGPKLLIQFQNNGVVDDSQLPKDRFSAERLKGVDSTLKIQPAKLEDSAVYLCASSSGTQNYNEQFFGPGTRLTVL.

The CDR3 DNA is TGTGCCAGCAGCTTAAATATGTCACCATCTTTGGAAGCTTTCTTT. Amino acids: CASSLNMSPSLEAFF. V is TRBV7-8 and J is TRBJ1-1; D is ambiguous. Germline lookup yields CDR1 SGHVS and CDR2 FQNEAQ. Trimming pared 2 bases from V and 8 bases from J, leaving 18 bases between. This CDR3 has 15 amino acids.

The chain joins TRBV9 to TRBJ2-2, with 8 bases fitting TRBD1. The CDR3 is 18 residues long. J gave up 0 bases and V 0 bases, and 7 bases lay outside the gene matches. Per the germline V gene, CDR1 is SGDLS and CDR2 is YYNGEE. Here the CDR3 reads CASSVEGTGAPNTGELFF. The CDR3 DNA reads TGTGCCAGCAGCGTAGAAGGGACAGGTGCCCCGAACACCGGGGAGCTGTTTTTT.

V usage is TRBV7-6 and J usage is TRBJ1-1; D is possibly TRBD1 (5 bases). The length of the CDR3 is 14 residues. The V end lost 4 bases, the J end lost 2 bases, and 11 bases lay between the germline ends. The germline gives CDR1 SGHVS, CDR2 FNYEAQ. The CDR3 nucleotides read TGTGCCAGCAGCTCCATGGGGGGAAACACTGAAGCTTTCTTT. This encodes CASSSMGGNTEAFF.